The 21 T cell receptor beta chains in this list originate from one sample, sequenced in a study of T cell responses to AZD1222 COVID-19 vaccine. Data came from immunoSEQ multiplex PCR; TCRdb stores just in-frame clones and leaves some out. This repertoire shows approximately 200,000 clones, approximately 93% found once; its top ten account for roughly 0.99%. The sample consisted of peripheral blood, taken 28 days after the second AZD1222 dose. The receptors come from an adult who received the AZD1222 COVID-19 vaccine.

The rearrangement joins TRBV6-2 or TRBV6-3 to TRBJ1-3; D not certain. Germline V gene data show CDR1 as MNHEY and CDR2 as SVGEGT. This CDR3 contains 14 residues. V dropped 2 bases and J dropped 4 bases, with 9 bases sitting between them. The CDR3 bases are TGTGCCAGCAGTTACACGGGGTACGGAAACACCATATATTTT. As protein: CASSYTGYGNTIYF.

This chain links TRBV18 with TRBJ1-3, with a tentative D call TRBD1 (5 bases). V dropped 4 bases and J dropped 4 bases, with 11 bases sitting between them. Germline CDR1 and CDR2: KGHSH and LQKENI. The CDR3 totals 14 residues. The CDR3 loop is CASSQTEFGNTIYF. CDR3 sequence (DNA): TGTGCCAGCTCACAGACAGAGTTCGGAAACACCATATATTTT.

Concerning this clone: Other DNA sequences from this sample encode an identical CDR3 as well. The V call is TRBV18, the J call TRBJ1-5; no clear D. The length of the CDR3 is 13 residues. The germline V and J ends were trimmed by 4 bases and 1 base, with 5 bases remaining between them. CDR1 and CDR2 (germline): KGHSH, LQKENI. The CDR3 DNA is TGTGCCAGCTCACTCGACAGCAATCAGCCCCAGCATTTT. Translated, it gives CASSLDSNQPQHF.

The V call is TRBV6-5, the J call TRBJ2-5; D is undetermined. Germline values: CDR1 MNHEY, CDR2 SVGAGI. This CDR3 has 13 amino acids. Deletions cut 4 bases from V and 4 bases from J, with 10 bases between. The CDR3 DNA follows: TGTGCCAGCAGTTCAAACCTAGGAGAGACCCAGTACTTC. Residues: CASSSNLGETQYF.

The chain links TRBV3-1 (or the pseudogene TRBV3-2) to TRBJ2-1; TRBD2 agrees at 7 bases. CDR3 length: 13 amino acids. The germline gives CDR1 LGHDT, CDR2 YNNKEL (reference sequence). Trimming took 1 base from V and 8 from J; bases not matched to a gene: 2. The CDR3 nucleotides read TGTGCCAGCAGCCAAGGGACTAGGTATGAGCAGTTCTTC. Translation gives CASSQGTRYEQFF.

The chain employs TRBV11-3 and TRBJ2-3; 9 bases are shared with TRBD1. Trimming removed 5 bases from V and 5 bases from J; junction bases left unmatched: 11. The CDR3 runs 16 residues. CDR1 SGHNT and CDR2 YENEEA come from the germline V gene. The chain's CDR3 is CASSTGTGRSLDTQYF. DNA of the CDR3: TGTGCCAGCAGCACCGGGACAGGGCGCAGCTTAGATACGCAGTATTTT. Variable domain in full (rest from reference TRBV11-3 and TRBJ2-3): EAGVVQSPRYKIIEKKQPVAFWCNPISGHNTLYWYLQNLGQGPELLIRYENEEAVDDSQLPKDRFSAERLKGVDSTLKIQPAELGDSAVYLCASSTGTGRSLDTQYFGPGTRLTVL.

This sequence joins TRBV7-9 and TRBJ2-7, with a tentative D call TRBD2 (6 bases). The V gene lost 5 bases and the J gene lost 6 bases, with 26 bases spanning the gap. Per the germline V gene, CDR1 is SEHNR and CDR2 is FQNEAQ (reference sequence). There are 17 residues in the CDR3. The CDR3 protein is CASSPSRRIQTGGEQYF. Here the CDR3 DNA reads TGTGCCAGCAGCCCCAGCCGACGGATTCAAACCGGGGGCGAGCAGTACTTC.

This chain uses TRBV7-3 with TRBJ1-1; a possible D gene is TRBD1 (5 bases). The CDR3 sequence is 14 residues long. CDR1 SGHTA and CDR2 FQGTGA come from the germline V gene. V was cut by 2 bases and J by 3 bases, with 10 bases left in between. The CDR3 protein is CASSLSGTHTEAFF. Written as DNA, the CDR3 is TGTGCCAGCAGCTTATCGGGGACTCACACTGAAGCTTTCTTT.

The chain recombines TRBV19 with TRBJ1-5, with D perhaps TRBD1 (5 bases). CDR3 length: 12 amino acids. Trimming removed 10 bases from V and 4 bases from J, with 11 bases in between. Germline loops: CDR1 LNHDA, CDR2 SQIVND (reference sequence). The CDR3 bases are TGTGCCACCTCGAAGGGGAATCAGCCCCAGCATTTT. As protein: CATSKGNQPQHF.

The chain carries TRBV4-1 and TRBJ1-2, with 7 bases identical to TRBD1. Germline trimming cut 3 bases from V and 8 bases from J; bases unmatched to any gene: 15. The CDR3 loop spans 16 amino acids. Looked up from germline, CDR1 is MGHRA and CDR2 is YSYEKL. CDR3 nucleotides: TGCGCCAGCAGCCACCTACCGGGACAGCTCCTTAGAGGCTACACCTTC. This sequence encodes CASSHLPGQLLRGYTF.

The V gene is TRBV19, the J gene TRBJ1-2; D is undetermined. The V gene's germline CDR1 is LNHDA and CDR2 SQIVND (reference sequence). The ends were cut back, 6 bases at V and 2 bases at J, with 13 bases in the middle. CDR3 size: 14 residues. The CDR3 DNA sequence: TGTGCCAGTAGCCCCGGAGGGTGGAACTATGGCTACACCTTC. Its translation is CASSPGGWNYGYTF.

The chain employs TRBV5-1 and TRBJ1-2; 9 positions match TRBD1. The CDR3 covers 14 residues. Germline V lookup: CDR1 SGHRS, CDR2 YFSETQ. V lost 3 bases to trimming and J lost 5 bases; unmatched junction nucleotides: 5. CDR3: CASSSEGQGYGYTF. In nucleotides, the CDR3 is TGCGCCAGCAGCTCTGAGGGACAGGGATATGGCTACACCTTC.

The chain links TRBV6-5 to TRBJ2-1, with 10 bases that match TRBD2. Per the germline V gene, CDR1 is MNHEY and CDR2 is SVGAGI. The CDR3 consists of 14 residues. With 8 bases clipped from V and 8 bases from J, the junction kept 9 bases outside the gene matches. The CDR3: CASETSGGDDEQFF. CDR3 DNA: TGTGCCAGCGAGACGAGCGGGGGGGATGATGAGCAGTTCTTC.

The V gene is TRBV3-1 (or the pseudogene TRBV3-2), the J gene TRBJ1-4, with D unclear. This CDR3 contains 15 residues. V was pared by 1 base and J by 4 bases, with 10 bases between. The germline V gene has CDR1 LGHDT and CDR2 YNNKEL (reference sequence). CDR3: CASSQAAILNEKLFF. In nucleotides, the CDR3 is TGTGCCAGCAGCCAAGCGGCGATACTTAATGAAAAACTGTTTTTT.

The chain couples TRBV21-1 to TRBJ2-1. TRBV21-1 is termed a pseudogene. This CDR3 is 17 amino acids long. The CDR3 DNA is TGTGCCAGCAGCAAAGGCCCCGCTAGGTCGGGCGACAATGAGCAGTTCTTC. This gives the protein CASSKGPARSGDNEQFF.

V gene TRBV19 combines with J gene TRBJ1-6; 7 bases are shared with TRBD1. V lost 5 bases and J lost 7; bases outside the gene matches: 11. Germline V lookup: CDR1 LNHDA, CDR2 SQIVND (reference sequence). The CDR3 length is 16 residues. The CDR3 DNA is TGTGCCAGTAGTGGGGGATCCGGGACAGTCAATTCACCCCTCCACTTT. Translated: CASSGGSGTVNSPLHF.

This sequence joins TRBV3-1 (or the pseudogene TRBV3-2) and TRBJ1-3; D is unresolved. The germline gives CDR1 LGHDT, CDR2 YNNKEL (reference sequence). Trimming took 5 bases from V and 0 from J, leaving 8 bases between them. There are 14 residues in the CDR3. The CDR3 DNA reads TGTGCCAGCAGCTACCTGGACTCTGGAAACACCATATATTTT. It translates to CASSYLDSGNTIYF.

This chain uses TRBV2 with TRBJ2-2; D is possibly TRBD2 (6 bases). The CDR3 extends over 16 amino acids. The V and J ends lost 4 bases and 4 bases respectively, with 16 bases between them. The germline gives CDR1 SNHLY, CDR2 FYNNEI. CDR3 residues: CASSAQEGSGTGELFF. The CDR3, as DNA: TGTGCCAGCAGTGCACAGGAGGGTTCGGGCACCGGGGAGCTGTTTTTT.

V is TRBV5-1 and J is TRBJ1-3, with TRBD1 identical over 7 bases. V shed 4 bases, J shed 4 bases, and the junction held 11 bases outside the gene matches. This CDR3 is 16 amino acids long. Germline CDR1 is SGHRS and CDR2 is YFSETQ. This chain's CDR3 is CASSGGGEGAGNTIYF. The CDR3 nucleotides are TGCGCCAGCAGCGGCGGGGGAGAGGGGGCCGGAAACACCATATATTTT.

The chain is built from TRBV28 and TRBJ1-5; D uncertain. Germline CDR1 is MDHEN and CDR2 is SYDVKM. With 3 bases removed from V and 7 bases from J, the gap between germline ends came to 13 bases. CDR3 length equals 14 residues. The CDR3 protein is CASSLKGPVQPQHF. As DNA, the CDR3 is TGTGCCAGCAGTTTGAAAGGCCCCGTGCAGCCCCAGCATTTT.

This clone was recorded a few times. The chain has TRBV25-1 and TRBJ1-4; TRBD1 matches at 8 bases. V lost 4 bases to trimming and J lost 5 bases; unmatched junction nucleotides: 6. There are 15 residues in the CDR3. Per germline, CDR1 MGHDK and CDR2 SYGVNS. DNA for the CDR3: TGTGCCAGCAGTGTGAGGACAGGGAGGAATGAAAAACTGTTTTTT. Translated: CASSVRTGRNEKLFF.